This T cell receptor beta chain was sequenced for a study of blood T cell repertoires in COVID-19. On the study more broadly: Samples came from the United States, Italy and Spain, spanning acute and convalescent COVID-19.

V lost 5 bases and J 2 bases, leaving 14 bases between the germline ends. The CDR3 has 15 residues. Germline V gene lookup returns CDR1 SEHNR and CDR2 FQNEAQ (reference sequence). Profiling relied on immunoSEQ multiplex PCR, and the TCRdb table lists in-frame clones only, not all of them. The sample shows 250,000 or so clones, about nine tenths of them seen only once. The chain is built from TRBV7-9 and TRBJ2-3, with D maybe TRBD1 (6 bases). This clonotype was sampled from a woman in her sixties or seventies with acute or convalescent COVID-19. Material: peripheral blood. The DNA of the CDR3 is TGTGCCAGCAGCCCACTCAGACAGGTCACAGATACGCAGTATTTT. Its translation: CASSPLRQVTDTQYF.